These 21 T cell receptor beta chains originate from one sample sequenced in a study of PD-1 blockade in classical Hodgkin lymphoma. Autologous stem cell transplantation was followed by relapse in every patient, and brentuximab vedotin exposure varied. Assay used: immunoSEQ multiplex PCR; TCRdb lists only in-frame clones, some missing. The repertoire holds 40,000 to 55,000 clones, with around nine tenths as singletons. Sequences were derived from peripheral blood mononuclear cells (PBMCs), sampled at baseline. Receptors were obtained from a human donor with classical Hodgkin lymphoma.

V usage is TRBV28 and J usage is TRBJ2-5, with 11 bases matching TRBD2. J gave up 5 bases and V 2 bases, and 4 bases lay outside the gene matches. Germline CDR1 and CDR2: MDHEN and SYDVKM. This CDR3 spans 15 amino acids. In DNA, the CDR3 is TGTGCCAGCAGTTTAGGACTAGCGGGTTCTGAGACCCAGTACTTC. Protein sequence: CASSLGLAGSETQYF. Drawing the rest from reference TRBV28 and TRBJ2-5, the complete variable domain is DVKVTQSSRYLVKRTGEKVFLECVQDMDHENMFWYRQDPGLGLRLIYFSYDVKMKEKGDIPEGYSVSREKKERFSLILESASTNQTSMYLCASSLGLAGSETQYFGPGTRLLVL.

V gene TRBV27 combines with J gene TRBJ2-2; no definite D call. This CDR3 has 15 amino acids. Germline CDR1 is MNHEY and CDR2 is SMNVEV (reference sequence). V lost 6 bases, J lost 0 bases, and 11 bases lay in between. CDR3 sequence: CASSLGQSNTGELFF. The CDR3 DNA is TGTGCCAGCAGCCTCGGGCAATCGAACACCGGGGAGCTGTTTTTT.

This clone appeared once. The rearrangement links TRBV7-9 to TRBJ2-5; D ambiguous. The CDR3 extends over 13 amino acids. CDR1 and CDR2 from the germline V gene are SEHNR and FQNEAQ (reference sequence). Trimming left V 0 bases short and J 2 bases short, with 4 bases between. As DNA, the CDR3 is TGTGCCAGCAGCTTAGCTACTCAAGAGACCCAGTACTTC. Its protein product is CASSLATQETQYF.

This chain joins TRBV2 and TRBJ1-1; TRBD1 might be the D (6 bases). CDR1 and CDR2 (germline): SNHLY, FYNNEI. The CDR3 loop spans 13 amino acids. Trimming removed 11 bases at V and 5 bases at J, with 18 bases between. This CDR3 reads CAWRQESWTEAFF. CDR3 DNA sequence: TGTGCCTGGAGACAGGAGAGTTGGACTGAAGCTTTCTTT.

The chain has TRBV2 and TRBJ2-7, with 7 bases identical to TRBD2. The CDR3 contains 12 residues. CDR1 and CDR2 (germline): SNHLY, FYNNEI. Trimming at V came to 6 bases and at J to 3 bases, leaving 2 bases not matched to a gene. The CDR3 sequence: CASSGGNYEQYF. CDR3 bases: TGTGCCAGCAGCGGGGGGAACTACGAGCAGTACTTC.

The chain uses TRBV6-1 and TRBJ2-3; unclear D gene. This CDR3 is built from 17 residues. Trimming left V 2 bases short and J 0 bases short, with 15 bases between. Germline values: CDR1 MNHNS, CDR2 SASEGT. The CDR3 DNA sequence: TGTGCCAGCAGTGAATGGCGGCTGAACCCTAGCACAGATACGCAGTATTTT. As protein: CASSEWRLNPSTDTQYF.

Concerning this clone: Other DNA variants within this sample encode the same CDR3. The chain uses TRBV29-1 and TRBJ2-7, with D possibly TRBD2 on 6 matching bases. V lost 4 bases and J 5 bases, leaving 12 bases between the germline ends. Germline V gene sequence: CDR1 SQVTM, CDR2 ANQGSEA. The CDR3 runs to 12 residues. CDR3 DNA sequence: TGCAGCGTTGGGAGGGGTGGGGACGAGCAGTACTTC. Encoded protein: CSVGRGGDEQYF.

The chain carries TRBV19 and TRBJ2-7; D is undetermined. The ends were cut back, 4 bases at V and 1 base at J, with 8 bases in the middle. Germline CDR1 and CDR2: LNHDA and SQIVND (reference sequence). The CDR3 runs 13 residues. CDR3 bases: TGTGCCAGTAGTAACCAACAGTCCTACGAGCAGTACTTC. Its protein product is CASSNQQSYEQYF.

V usage is TRBV6-1 and J usage is TRBJ2-3; the match to TRBD2 covers 9 bases. CDR3 length: 15 amino acids. The J segment lost 4 bases and the V segment lost 5 bases, leaving 7 bases of the junction unmatched. Looked up from germline, CDR1 is MNHNS and CDR2 is SASEGT. CDR3 sequence: CASSHGGRAADTQYF. DNA for the CDR3: TGTGCCAGCAGTCATGGCGGGAGGGCGGCAGATACGCAGTATTTT.

The chain is built from TRBV4-2 and TRBJ2-1, with 8 bases lining up with TRBD2. The CDR3 extends over 16 amino acids. The V and J ends lost 1 base and 2 bases, in that order; junction bases with no gene match: 4. Germline lookup yields CDR1 LGHNA and CDR2 YNFKEQ. CDR3: CASSQGAGGTYNEQFF. CDR3 nucleotide sequence: TGTGCCAGCAGCCAAGGGGCGGGAGGTACCTACAATGAGCAGTTCTTC.

This clone was seen a single time. The V and J genes are TRBV18 and TRBJ2-7; D is perhaps TRBD1 (5 bases). Between the trimmed V and J ends, which lost 5 bases and 6 bases, there was a span of 11 bases. Germline loops: CDR1 KGHSH, CDR2 LQKENI. CDR3 length: 12 residues. Here the CDR3 reads CASSWQGSEQYF. The DNA of the CDR3 is TGTGCCAGCTCATGGCAGGGTAGCGAGCAGTACTTC.

The genes are TRBV13 and TRBJ1-3, with unresolved D. Trimming left V 1 base short and J 0 bases short, with 7 bases between. Germline values: CDR1 PRHDT, CDR2 FYEKMQ (reference sequence). CDR3 size: 15 residues. The CDR3 spells CASSLAVHSGNTIYF. Written as DNA, the CDR3 is TGTGCCAGCAGCTTAGCGGTCCACTCTGGAAACACCATATATTTT.

This clone was recorded a few times. The genes are TRBV6-5 and TRBJ1-1; TRBD1 matches 7 bases. Trimming cost V 6 bases and J 9 bases; bases outside gene matches: 7. From germline, CDR1 is MNHEY and CDR2 SVGAGI. CDR3 length equals 12 residues. The CDR3: CASRSDRAKAFF. The CDR3 nucleotides are TGTGCCAGCAGATCCGACAGGGCAAAAGCTTTCTTT.

The rearrangement joins TRBV28 to TRBJ1-6, with TRBD1 matching 11 bases. Germline-derived CDR1 and CDR2 are MDHEN and SYDVKM. The CDR3 covers 17 residues. After removal of 4 bases from V and 3 bases from J, the junction contained 5 bases not matched to a gene. CDR3 bases: TGTGCCAGCAGTTCAACCGGGACAGGGGGCTATAATTCACCCCTCCACTTT. Amino acids: CASSSTGTGGYNSPLHF.

For this clone: Other DNA sequences in this sample translate to the same CDR3. The V call is TRBV27, the J call TRBJ1-1; 8 bases are a match to TRBD1. Germline trimming cut 5 bases from V and 0 bases from J; bases unmatched to any gene: 5. CDR1 and CDR2 from the germline V gene are MNHEY and SMNVEV (reference sequence). The CDR3 runs 15 residues. The CDR3 bases are TGTGCCAGCAGTCCCACAGGGGGAATGAACACTGAAGCTTTCTTT. This sequence encodes CASSPTGGMNTEAFF.

The table lists this clone with a count of one. This chain connects TRBV27 to TRBJ2-7, with TRBD2 identical over 14 bases. This CDR3 region has 15 residues. Germline lookup yields CDR1 MNHEY and CDR2 SMNVEV (reference sequence). V lost 6 bases, J lost 10 bases, and 11 bases stayed unmatched. CDR3 in amino acids: CASRGLAGDLTSQYF. CDR3 nucleotides: TGTGCCAGCAGGGGACTAGCGGGAGATTTAACTTCCCAGTACTTC.

The V and J genes are TRBV5-4 and TRBJ2-3; no clear D gene. This CDR3 has 14 amino acids. The V end was cut by 2 bases, the J end by 0 bases, with 7 bases between. Germline V gene data show CDR1 as SGHNT and CDR2 as YYREEE (reference sequence). CDR3 sequence: CASSLRVSTDTQYF. The CDR3 DNA follows: TGTGCCAGCAGCTTACGGGTCAGCACAGATACGCAGTATTTT.

This chain uses TRBV9 with TRBJ2-5; TRBD1 aligns across 8 bases. The CDR3 has 14 residues. Trimming removed 2 bases from V and 7 bases from J; junction bases left unmatched: 7. Germline CDR1 and CDR2: SGDLS and YYNGEE. CDR3 nucleotides: TGTGCCAGCAGCGTGGGGACAGGCGGAGGGACCCAGTACTTC. Translation: CASSVGTGGGTQYF.

This clone counts as medium-sized. The chain joins TRBV19 to TRBJ2-5; D call uncertain. This CDR3 is built from 15 residues. Trimming took off 1 base at V and 2 bases at J, with 11 bases between the two ends. CDR1 LNHDA and CDR2 SQIVND come from the germline V gene (reference sequence). CDR3 sequence: CASSIGLEIQETQYF. The CDR3 region has the DNA TGTGCCAGTAGTATAGGGCTCGAGATTCAAGAGACCCAGTACTTC.

Only a few counts were recorded for this clone. V usage is TRBV29-1 and J usage is TRBJ1-2; D is unclear. The CDR3 runs 11 residues. V lost 6 bases, J lost 6 bases, and 11 bases lay in between. CDR1 SQVTM and CDR2 ANQGSEA come from the germline V gene. CDR3 bases: TGCAGCGTCCTTACCTCCGATGGCTACACCTTC. Translation: CSVLTSDGYTF.

In this sample, this clone turned up a few times. The genes are TRBV19 and TRBJ2-7; TRBD1 aligns across 10 bases. The V gene end was trimmed by 6 bases and the J gene end by 5 bases; junction bases not matched to a gene: 4. The CDR3 consists of 13 residues. Germline V gene data show CDR1 as LNHDA and CDR2 as SQIVND (reference sequence). CDR3 nucleotide sequence: TGTGCCAGTAGCCGGGACAGGGGAAACGAGCAGTACTTC. Translated: CASSRDRGNEQYF.